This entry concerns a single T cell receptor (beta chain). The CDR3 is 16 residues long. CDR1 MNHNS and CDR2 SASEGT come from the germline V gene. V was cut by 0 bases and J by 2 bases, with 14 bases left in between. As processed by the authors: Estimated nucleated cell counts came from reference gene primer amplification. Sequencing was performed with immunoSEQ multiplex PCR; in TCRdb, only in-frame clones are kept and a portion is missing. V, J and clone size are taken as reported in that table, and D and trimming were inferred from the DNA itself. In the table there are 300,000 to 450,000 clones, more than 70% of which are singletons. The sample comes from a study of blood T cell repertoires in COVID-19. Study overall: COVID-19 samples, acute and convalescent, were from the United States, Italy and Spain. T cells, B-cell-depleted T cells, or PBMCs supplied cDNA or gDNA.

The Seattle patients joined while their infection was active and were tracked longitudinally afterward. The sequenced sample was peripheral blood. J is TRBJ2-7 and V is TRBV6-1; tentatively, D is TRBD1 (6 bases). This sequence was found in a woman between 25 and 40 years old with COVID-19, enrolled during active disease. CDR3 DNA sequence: TGTGCCAGCAGTGAAGCAGCGCAGGGGTTGACCTACGAGCAGTACTTC. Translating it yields CASSEAAQGLTYEQYF.